This T cell receptor beta chain is from a study of shared clonotypes between healthy human individuals. Germline lookup yields CDR1 MNHEY and CDR2 SMNVEV (reference sequence). The V end was cut by 6 bases, the J end by 2 bases, with 16 bases between. CDR3 length: 15 residues. CD45RO+ cells went into CD8 memory alongside CCR7-negative CD45RA+ TemRA cells. This table comes from immunoSEQ multiplex PCR, and its TCRdb copy is limited to in-frame clones, with some not included. The sample consists of 95,000 to 120,000 clones, about 63% of them appearing once. This sequence was found in a woman in her twenties or thirties in good health. Sequenced material: memory CD8+ T cells sorted from blood. Subset noted: CD45RO+ cells pooled with CCR7-negative TemRA cells. The chain combines TRBV27 with TRBJ1-2; tentative D call: TRBD1 (6 bases). The CDR3 DNA sequence: TGTGCCAGCAGACCTACTACAGGGCTCAACTATGGCTACACCTTC. This translates into CASRPTTGLNYGYTF.